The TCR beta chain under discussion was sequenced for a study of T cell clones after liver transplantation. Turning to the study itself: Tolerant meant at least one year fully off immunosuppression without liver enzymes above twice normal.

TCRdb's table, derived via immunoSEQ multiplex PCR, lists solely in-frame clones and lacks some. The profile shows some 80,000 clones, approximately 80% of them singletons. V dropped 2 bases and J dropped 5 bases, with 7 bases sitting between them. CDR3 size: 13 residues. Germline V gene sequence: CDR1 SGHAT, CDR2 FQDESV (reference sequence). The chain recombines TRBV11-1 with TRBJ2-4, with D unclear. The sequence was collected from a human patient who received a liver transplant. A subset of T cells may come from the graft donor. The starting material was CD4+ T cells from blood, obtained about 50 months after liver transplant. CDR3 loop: CASSLSLQNIQYF. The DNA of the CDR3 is TGTGCCAGCAGCTTATCCCTCCAAAACATTCAGTACTTC.